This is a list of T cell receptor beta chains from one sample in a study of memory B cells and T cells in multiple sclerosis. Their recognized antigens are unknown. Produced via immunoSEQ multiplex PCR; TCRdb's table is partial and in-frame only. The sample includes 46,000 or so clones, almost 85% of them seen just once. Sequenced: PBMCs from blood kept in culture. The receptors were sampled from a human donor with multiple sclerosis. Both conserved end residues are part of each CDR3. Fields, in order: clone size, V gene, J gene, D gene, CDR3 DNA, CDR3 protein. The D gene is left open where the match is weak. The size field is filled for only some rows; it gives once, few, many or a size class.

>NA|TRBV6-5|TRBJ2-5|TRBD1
TGTGCCAGCAGTTACCCAGGGGGCGGTCAAGAGACCCAGTACTTC
CASSYPGGGQETQYF
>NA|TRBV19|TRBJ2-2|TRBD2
TGTGCCAGTAGTCAGCGCGGGGGTTTCACCGGGGAGCTGTTTTTT
CASSQRGGFTGELFF
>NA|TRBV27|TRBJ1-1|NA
TGTGCCAGCAGTTTATGGGGGACCCTGAACACTGAAGCTTTCTTT
CASSLWGTLNTEAFF
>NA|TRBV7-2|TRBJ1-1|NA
TGTGCCAGCACCTCTGAAAGGGGAATATTTGAAGCTTTCTTT
CASTSERGIFEAFF
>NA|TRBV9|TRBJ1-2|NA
TGTGCCAGCAGAGTGGACAGAACTGGCGGCTACACCTTC
CASRVDRTGGYTF
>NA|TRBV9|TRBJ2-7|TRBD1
TGTGCCAGCAGCCCGAAGGACAGGGACTACGAGCAGTACTTC
CASSPKDRDYEQYF
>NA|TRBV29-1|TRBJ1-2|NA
TGCAGCGTTGGTTCTCGACGCGGCTACACCTTC
CSVGSRRGYTF
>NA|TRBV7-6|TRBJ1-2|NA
TGTGCCAGCAGTATGGGGCACCCGTCTAACTATGGCTACACCTTC
CASSMGHPSNYGYTF
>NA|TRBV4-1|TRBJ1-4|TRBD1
TGCGCCAGCAGCCTGGGGGGAGGGACAGGGGCTGAAAAACTGTTTTTT
CASSLGGGTGAEKLFF
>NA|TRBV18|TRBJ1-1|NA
TGTGCCAGCTCACCATATGCCAGGGTTTTAGATGAAGCTTTCTTT
CASSPYARVLDEAFF
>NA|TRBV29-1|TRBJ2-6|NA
TGCAGCGTTGAACTGGGTAGCTCTGGGGCCAACGTCCTGACTTTC
CSVELGSSGANVLTF
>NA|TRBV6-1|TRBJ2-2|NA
TGTGCCAGCAGTGAAGTTCGAAGCGGCGGGGAGCTGTTTTTT
CASSEVRSGGELFF
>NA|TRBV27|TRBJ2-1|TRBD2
TGTGCCAGCAGCGGACTAGCGGCGACATCCTACAATGAGCAGTTCTTC
CASSGLAATSYNEQFF
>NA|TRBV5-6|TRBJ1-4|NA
TGTGCCAGCAGCTTCCCACAGACTAATGAAAAACTGTTTTTT
CASSFPQTNEKLFF
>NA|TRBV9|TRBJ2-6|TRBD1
TGTGCCAGCAGCGGGACGGCCGGGACAGGAGCCCCTGGGGCCAACGTCCTGACTTTC
CASSGTAGTGAPGANVLTF
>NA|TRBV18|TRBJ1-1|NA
TGTGCCAGCTCACCATTGACCGGGAGACCCACTGAAGCTTTCTTT
CASSPLTGRPTEAFF
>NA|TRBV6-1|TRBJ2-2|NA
TGTGCCAGCAGCGAGAGGGGGTTACCCGGGGAGCTGTTTTTT
CASSERGLPGELFF
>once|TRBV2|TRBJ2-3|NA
TGTGCCAGCAGTGAAGGGGCGGGCAAGGGCACAGATACGCAGTATTTT
CASSEGAGKGTDTQYF
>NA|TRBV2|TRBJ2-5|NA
TGTGCCAGCAGTGATCTAGCGACGGATGAGACCCAGTACTTC
CASSDLATDETQYF
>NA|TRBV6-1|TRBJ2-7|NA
TGTGCCAGCAGTTTAAGCCGGGGCTTCTCCTACGAGCAGTACTTC
CASSLSRGFSYEQYF
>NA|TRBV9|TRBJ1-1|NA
TGTGCCAGCAGCCTCGACGTGGGGTACCAAAAAGCTTTCTTT
CASSLDVGYQKAFF
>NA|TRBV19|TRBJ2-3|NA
TGTGCCAGTACCTCGAAATCAGATACGCAGTATTTT
CASTSKSDTQYF
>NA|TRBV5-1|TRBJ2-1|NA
TGCGCCAGCAGCACCGGGACATCCCCCTACAATGAGCAGTTCTTC
CASSTGTSPYNEQFF
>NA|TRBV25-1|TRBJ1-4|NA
TGTGCCAGCAGTGCGGTGGGGTTTGGTGAAAAACTGTTTTTT
CASSAVGFGEKLFF
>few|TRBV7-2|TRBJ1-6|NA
TGTGCCAGCAGCTTAATGCCCGACGCGAGCCTCCACTTT
CASSLMPDASLHF
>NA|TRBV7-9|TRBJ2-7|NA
TGTGCCAGCAGCTTAGCGGAGCCCTACGAGCAGTACTTC
CASSLAEPYEQYF
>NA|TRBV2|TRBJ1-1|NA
TGTGCCAGCAGAGGGGGGGGGAGGACCACTGAAGCTTTCTTT
CASRGGGRTTEAFF
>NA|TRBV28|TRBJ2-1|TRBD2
TGTGCCAGCAGTTTGACTAGCGGGGGGGCCGTTGAGCAGTTCTTC
CASSLTSGGAVEQFF
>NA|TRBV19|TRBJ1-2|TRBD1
TGTGCCAGTAGTCCAGGACAGGGCCTACCCTCTTATTATTATGGCTACACCTTC
CASSPGQGLPSYYYGYTF
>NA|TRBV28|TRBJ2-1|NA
TGTGCCAGCAGTATCCCTGGTTCCTACAATGAGCAGTTCTTC
CASSIPGSYNEQFF
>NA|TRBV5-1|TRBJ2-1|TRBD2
TGCGCCAGCAGCTTGGCTCGGGGGGGTCGTAATGAGCAGTTCTTC
CASSLARGGRNEQFF
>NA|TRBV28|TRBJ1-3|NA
TGTGCCAGCAGGATAGGGCAGGGGAGAAACACCATATATTTT
CASRIGQGRNTIYF
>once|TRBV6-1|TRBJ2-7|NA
TGTGCCAGCAACCCGACATTCCTGGCCTACGAGCAGTACTTC
CASNPTFLAYEQYF
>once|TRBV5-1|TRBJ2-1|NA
TGCGCCAGCAGCTCGGCCGGGACCGGTTACAATGAGCAGTTCTTC
CASSSAGTGYNEQFF
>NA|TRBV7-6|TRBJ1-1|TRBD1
TGTGCCAGCAGCTCGGGACAGGGGCGCACTGAAGCTTTCTTT
CASSSGQGRTEAFF
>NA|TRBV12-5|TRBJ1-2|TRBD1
TGTGCTAGTGGTTTTCAATCCCAAACAGGGGGAAAGGGTGGCTACACCTTC
CASGFQSQTGGKGGYTF
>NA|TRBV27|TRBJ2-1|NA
TGTGCCAGCAGCCTAAGGGGGGGCCTCTACAATGAGCAGTTCTTC
CASSLRGGLYNEQFF
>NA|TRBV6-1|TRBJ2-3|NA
TGTGCCAGCGCCTGGGACACCCCAGATACGCAGTATTTT
CASAWDTPDTQYF
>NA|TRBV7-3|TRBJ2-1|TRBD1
TGTGCCAGCAGCCCATCCTTGGACAGGGGTACTGAGCAGTTCTTC
CASSPSLDRGTEQFF
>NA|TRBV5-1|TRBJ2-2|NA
TGCGCCAGCAGATCATTAGGGGCCAGGAACACCGGGGAGCTGTTTTTT
CASRSLGARNTGELFF
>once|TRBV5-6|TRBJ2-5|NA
TGTGCCAGCAGCTCCAGGGGTCCCCCAGAGACCCAGTACTTC
CASSSRGPPETQYF